These T cell receptor beta chains were read from a single sample in a study of cytomegalovirus exposure and HLA in healthy donors. Libraries were prepared by immunoSEQ multiplex PCR; TCRdb keeps only in-frame clonotypes and omits some of them. The data show 120,000 or so clones, over 8.5% seen once. The sample taken for sequencing was PBMCs. These TCRs come from a woman between 40 and 55 years old in good health and CMV-seropositive. The CDR3 runs from the conserved cysteine through the conserved F or W. The order of the fields is D gene, J gene, clone size, V gene, CDR3 DNA, CDR3 protein. D genes are given only for firm matches. The listing skips clone size in some rows; elsewhere it reads once, few, many or a size class.

>NA|TRBJ1-4|NA|TRBV5-6
TGTGCCAGCAGCCTACGGACAGCAACTAATGAAAAGCTGTTTTTT
CASSLRTATNEKLFF
>TRBD1|TRBJ2-1|few|TRBV10-1
TGCGCCAGCAGTGGACAGGGGAACAATGAGCAGTTCTTC
CASSGQGNNEQFF
>NA|TRBJ2-5|few|TRBV27
TGTGCCAGCAGTTTATCGATCGGTCCGCTATCCCAAGAGACCCAGTACTTC
CASSLSIGPLSQETQYF
>NA|TRBJ2-5|few|TRBV6-1
TGTGCCAGCAGTGAAGTTCCCTGGGGGGCGGGGGACCAAGAGACCCAGTACTTC
CASSEVPWGAGDQETQYF
>TRBD2|TRBJ2-5|many|TRBV6-5
TGTGCCAGCAGTTACACGGGGACTAGCGGGGGGGAGACCCAGTACTTC
CASSYTGTSGGETQYF
>NA|TRBJ1-1|few|TRBV10-3
TGTGCCATCAGTGGGGGGCCTGAAGCTTTCTTT
CAISGGPEAFF
>NA|TRBJ2-7|NA|TRBV29-1
TGCAGCGTCGCCGCCGGGAAAGGGGGTTTTGAGCAGTACTTC
CSVAAGKGGFEQYF
>NA|TRBJ1-4|few|TRBV5-1
TGCGCCAGCAGCTTGGGTACAGGGTTGGATGAAAAACTGTTTTTT
CASSLGTGLDEKLFF
>NA|TRBJ1-1|few|TRBV25-1
TGTGCCAGCAGGAGGGGGATGAACACTGAAGCTTTCTTT
CASRRGMNTEAFF
>TRBD2|TRBJ2-3|NA|TRBV25-1
TGTGCCAGCAGCCTCGGGGGGGGCGCCGCAGATACGCAGTATTTT
CASSLGGGAADTQYF
>TRBD2|TRBJ2-7|few|TRBV4-1
TGCGCCAGCAGCCAAGCAACGGGGGGCTACGAGCAGTACTTC
CASSQATGGYEQYF
>TRBD2|TRBJ2-3|NA|TRBV2
TGTGCCAGCAGCTTGCGTGAAGCGGGGAGGACAGATACGCAGTATTTT
CASSLREAGRTDTQYF
>TRBD1|TRBJ1-1|NA|TRBV6-5
TGTGCCAGCAGCTCCCCTACAGGGGGAACGCAAGCTTTCTTT
CASSSPTGGTQAFF
>TRBD1|TRBJ1-1|NA|TRBV2
TGTGCCAGCAGAGAGATTCAACGGACAGGGGGCGGGGCTGAAGCTTTCTTT
CASREIQRTGGGAEAFF
>NA|TRBJ2-7|NA|TRBV6-6
TGTGCCAGCAGTTACTCGCCAGGGGTCCGTCCCGAGCAGTACTTC
CASSYSPGVRPEQYF
>NA|TRBJ1-4|NA|TRBV16
TGTGCCAGCAGCCTCCGGGTGAACACTAATGAAAAACTGTTTTTT
CASSLRVNTNEKLFF
>TRBD1|TRBJ2-7|NA|TRBV19
TGTGCCAGTAGTCCACAGGGGGACAGCGTCCACGGGCAGTACTTC
CASSPQGDSVHGQYF
>TRBD1|TRBJ1-5|NA|TRBV2
TGTGCCAGCAGTAGCGACAGGGCTAACGAGCCCCAGCATTTT
CASSSDRANEPQHF
>TRBD1|TRBJ2-7|NA|TRBV20-1
TGCAGTGCAAGACAGGGGTTCGAGCAGTACTTC
CSARQGFEQYF
>NA|TRBJ1-1|NA|TRBV28
TGTGCCAGCAGTTTGGGACATTCGAACACTGAAGCTTTCTTT
CASSLGHSNTEAFF
>NA|TRBJ2-7|NA|TRBV14
TGTGCCAGCAGCCAAGAGAGGTTCGCCAGGGGCCCTAAAGAGCAGTACTTC
CASSQERFARGPKEQYF
>NA|TRBJ1-2|few|TRBV6-1
TGTGCCAGCAGCGAGGGGGCTAACTATGGCTACACCTTC
CASSEGANYGYTF
>TRBD1|TRBJ1-4|NA|TRBV27
TGTGCCAGCAGTTACAGGGGAAATGAAAAACTGTTTTTT
CASSYRGNEKLFF
>TRBD1|TRBJ1-3|NA|TRBV7-8
TGTGCCAGCAGCTTAGTTGGGACAGGGGGAAACTCTGGAAACACCATATATTTT
CASSLVGTGGNSGNTIYF
>NA|TRBJ1-2|few|TRBV7-9
TGTGCCAGCAGCTTAGAATCCCGTTTCGTTGATGGCTACACCTTC
CASSLESRFVDGYTF
>TRBD2|TRBJ2-7|few|TRBV5-1
TGCGCCAGCAGCTTGGGGCTAGCGGGGGGGAGCTCCTACGAGCAGTACTTC
CASSLGLAGGSSYEQYF
>NA|TRBJ1-6|few|TRBV6-6
TGTGCCAGCAGTTACTCGTTTGGAGATTCACCCCTCCACTTT
CASSYSFGDSPLHF
>TRBD1|TRBJ2-7|few|TRBV5-1
TGCGCCAGCAGCTTGGATTGGACAGGGTCCTACGAGCAGTACTTC
CASSLDWTGSYEQYF
>TRBD2|TRBJ2-3|once|TRBV4-3
TGCGCCAGCAGCCAAGATATGGCTAGCGGGACCTTCACAGATACGCAGTATTTT
CASSQDMASGTFTDTQYF
>TRBD2|TRBJ2-1|few|TRBV7-3
TGTGCCAGCAGCTTAGTAGCGGGGGGGCGCAATGAGCAGTTCTTC
CASSLVAGGRNEQFF
>TRBD1|TRBJ2-1|NA|TRBV9
TGTGCCAGCAGGGGACAGGGGGGCCGTGAGCAGTTCTTC
CASRGQGGREQFF
>TRBD1|TRBJ2-5|NA|TRBV11-3
TGTGCCAGCAGCCCGCGGACAGGGAAGTTGGCAGAAGAGACCCAGTACTTC
CASSPRTGKLAEETQYF
>TRBD1|TRBJ1-1|NA|TRBV19
TGTGCCAGTAGTAACGGACAGGTCCCGGGAGGGACTGAAGCTTTCTTT
CASSNGQVPGGTEAFF
>TRBD2|TRBJ2-1|NA|TRBV5-1
TGCGCCAGCAGCCAAACTAGCGGGTGGGATGAGCAGTTCTTC
CASSQTSGWDEQFF
>NA|TRBJ2-3|NA|TRBV19
TGTGCCAGTAGATTAGGGAATGGGGGGAGAAGCACAGATACGCAGTATTTT
CASRLGNGGRSTDTQYF
>TRBD1|TRBJ1-6|NA|TRBV19
TGTGCCAGTAGTATAATAAGGAGGAGGGGGCGATTGGTTGATTCACCCCTCCACTTT
CASSIIRRRGRLVDSPLHF
>NA|TRBJ2-2|NA|TRBV7-9
TGTGCCAGCAGCCCCGTGCTGGGGCTGAACACCGGGGAGCTGTTTTTT
CASSPVLGLNTGELFF
>TRBD2|TRBJ2-1|few|TRBV5-4
TGTGCCAGCAGCTTGTTCGGGGGGGTGATCGATGAGCAGTTCTTC
CASSLFGGVIDEQFF
>NA|TRBJ2-7|few|TRBV6-6
TGTGCCAGCAGTTACGAAGCAGGGGCTTACTACGAGCAGTACTTC
CASSYEAGAYYEQYF
>TRBD1|TRBJ1-1|NA|TRBV2
TGTGCCTCCGGGACAGCGAACACTGAAGCTTTCTTT
CASGTANTEAFF
>TRBD1|TRBJ1-1|NA|TRBV4-1
TGCGCCAGCAGCCAGACAGGGGGCCTGGGCACTGAAGCTTTCTTT
CASSQTGGLGTEAFF
>NA|TRBJ1-6|many|TRBV25-1
TGTGCCAGCAGTCAGGGGTCCAGCTCCTATAATTCACCCCTCCACTTT
CASSQGSSSYNSPLHF
>NA|TRBJ2-2|NA|TRBV18
TGTGCCAGCTCCCTGGGCAACGCGAACACCGGGGAGCTGTTTTTT
CASSLGNANTGELFF
>TRBD2|TRBJ2-3|NA|TRBV11-3
TGTGCCAGCAGTCGTTCTAGCGGCGGTTTCACAGATACGCAGTATTTT
CASSRSSGGFTDTQYF
>NA|TRBJ1-4|NA|TRBV2
TGTGCCAGCAGGGGCCCGGGGTATGCTTATGAAAAACTGTTTTTT
CASRGPGYAYEKLFF
>NA|TRBJ1-1|NA|TRBV10-2
TGCGCCAGCAGTGAGTCTGAGGGGGATGTTGAAGCTTTCTTT
CASSESEGDVEAFF
>TRBD1|TRBJ1-5|few|TRBV19
TGTGCCAGTAGCCCGACAGGGATGATGAGTCAGCCCCAGCATTTT
CASSPTGMMSQPQHF
>NA|TRBJ2-3|few|TRBV29-1
TGCAGCGTTGAAGCTACAGGGACAGATACGCAGTATTTT
CSVEATGTDTQYF
>TRBD1|TRBJ1-6|NA|TRBV7-9
TGTGCCAGCGGGACAGAAAATTCACCCCTCCACTTT
CASGTENSPLHF
>NA|TRBJ1-1|few|TRBV19
TGTGCCAGTAGTATTCCCATTGCGGGTAACACTGAAGCTTTCTTT
CASSIPIAGNTEAFF
>TRBD1|TRBJ1-2|NA|TRBV6-6
TGTGCCAGCCGTTCCGGACAGGGATACTATGGCTACACCTTC
CASRSGQGYYGYTF
>TRBD1|TRBJ2-7|few|TRBV6-1
TGTGCCAGCAGCGACAGGGGGAGGTACGACGAGCAGTACTTC
CASSDRGRYDEQYF
>NA|TRBJ1-2|NA|TRBV30
TGTGGACGGTCAGGGGATGTGGGCGGCTACACCTTC
CGRSGDVGGYTF
>TRBD1|TRBJ1-2|NA|TRBV19
TGTGCCAGTAGCACGGACAGGGACTATGGCTACACCTTC
CASSTDRDYGYTF
>TRBD1|TRBJ1-2|few|TRBV29-1
TGCAGCGTTGAAGGACAGGGTGGGAGCTATGGCTACACCTTC
CSVEGQGGSYGYTF
>TRBD1|TRBJ2-7|NA|TRBV5-1
TGCGCCAGCAGCCCCCCGGGACAGAATTACGAGCAGTACTTC
CASSPPGQNYEQYF
>TRBD2|TRBJ2-5|NA|TRBV7-9
TGTGCCAGCAGCTTAGGCGGGGGCCAAGAGACCCAGTACTTC
CASSLGGGQETQYF
>NA|TRBJ2-3|few|TRBV6-5
TGTTCGGCGCGGGGCTCAAGCACAGATACGCAGTATTTT
CSARGSSTDTQYF
>NA|TRBJ1-4|few|TRBV10-3
TGTGCCATCAGTTTACAGGCGCGGGAAAAACTGTTTTTT
CAISLQAREKLFF